This T cell receptor beta chain was observed in a study of identical twins. Points from the study as a whole: Monozygotic twin pairs showed more out-of-frame TCR alpha sharing than models estimated. Twin-shared out-of-frame alpha sequences were enriched for low generation probability.

This clonotype was detected a few times. What it recognizes is unknown. TCRdb re-derived calls from the 5' RACE reads in MiXCR, one entry per CDR3 protein. The table lists 1,800,000 or so distinct CDR3 sequences, roughly a third of them singletons. The CDR3 extends over 15 amino acids. V was shortened by 5 bases and J by 4 bases, with 16 bases between the two germline ends. Germline lookup yields CDR1 SGHTA and CDR2 FQGNSA. The sequencing input was cord blood. V is TRBV7-2 and J is TRBJ2-3; D perhaps matches TRBD2 (5 bases). The clonotype originates from a newborn girl in good health. The CDR3 here is CASSTTLGGPDTQYF. The CDR3 nucleotides read TGTGCCAGCAGCACCACTTTGGGCGGGCCAGATACGCAGTATTTT. The full variable domain, completed using reference TRBV7-2 and TRBJ2-3, is GAGVSQSPSNKVTEKGKDVELRCDPISGHTALYWYRQSLGQGLEFLIYFQGNSAPDKSGLPSDRFSAERTGGSVSTLTIQRTQQEDSAVYLCASSTTLGGPDTQYFGPGTRLTVL.